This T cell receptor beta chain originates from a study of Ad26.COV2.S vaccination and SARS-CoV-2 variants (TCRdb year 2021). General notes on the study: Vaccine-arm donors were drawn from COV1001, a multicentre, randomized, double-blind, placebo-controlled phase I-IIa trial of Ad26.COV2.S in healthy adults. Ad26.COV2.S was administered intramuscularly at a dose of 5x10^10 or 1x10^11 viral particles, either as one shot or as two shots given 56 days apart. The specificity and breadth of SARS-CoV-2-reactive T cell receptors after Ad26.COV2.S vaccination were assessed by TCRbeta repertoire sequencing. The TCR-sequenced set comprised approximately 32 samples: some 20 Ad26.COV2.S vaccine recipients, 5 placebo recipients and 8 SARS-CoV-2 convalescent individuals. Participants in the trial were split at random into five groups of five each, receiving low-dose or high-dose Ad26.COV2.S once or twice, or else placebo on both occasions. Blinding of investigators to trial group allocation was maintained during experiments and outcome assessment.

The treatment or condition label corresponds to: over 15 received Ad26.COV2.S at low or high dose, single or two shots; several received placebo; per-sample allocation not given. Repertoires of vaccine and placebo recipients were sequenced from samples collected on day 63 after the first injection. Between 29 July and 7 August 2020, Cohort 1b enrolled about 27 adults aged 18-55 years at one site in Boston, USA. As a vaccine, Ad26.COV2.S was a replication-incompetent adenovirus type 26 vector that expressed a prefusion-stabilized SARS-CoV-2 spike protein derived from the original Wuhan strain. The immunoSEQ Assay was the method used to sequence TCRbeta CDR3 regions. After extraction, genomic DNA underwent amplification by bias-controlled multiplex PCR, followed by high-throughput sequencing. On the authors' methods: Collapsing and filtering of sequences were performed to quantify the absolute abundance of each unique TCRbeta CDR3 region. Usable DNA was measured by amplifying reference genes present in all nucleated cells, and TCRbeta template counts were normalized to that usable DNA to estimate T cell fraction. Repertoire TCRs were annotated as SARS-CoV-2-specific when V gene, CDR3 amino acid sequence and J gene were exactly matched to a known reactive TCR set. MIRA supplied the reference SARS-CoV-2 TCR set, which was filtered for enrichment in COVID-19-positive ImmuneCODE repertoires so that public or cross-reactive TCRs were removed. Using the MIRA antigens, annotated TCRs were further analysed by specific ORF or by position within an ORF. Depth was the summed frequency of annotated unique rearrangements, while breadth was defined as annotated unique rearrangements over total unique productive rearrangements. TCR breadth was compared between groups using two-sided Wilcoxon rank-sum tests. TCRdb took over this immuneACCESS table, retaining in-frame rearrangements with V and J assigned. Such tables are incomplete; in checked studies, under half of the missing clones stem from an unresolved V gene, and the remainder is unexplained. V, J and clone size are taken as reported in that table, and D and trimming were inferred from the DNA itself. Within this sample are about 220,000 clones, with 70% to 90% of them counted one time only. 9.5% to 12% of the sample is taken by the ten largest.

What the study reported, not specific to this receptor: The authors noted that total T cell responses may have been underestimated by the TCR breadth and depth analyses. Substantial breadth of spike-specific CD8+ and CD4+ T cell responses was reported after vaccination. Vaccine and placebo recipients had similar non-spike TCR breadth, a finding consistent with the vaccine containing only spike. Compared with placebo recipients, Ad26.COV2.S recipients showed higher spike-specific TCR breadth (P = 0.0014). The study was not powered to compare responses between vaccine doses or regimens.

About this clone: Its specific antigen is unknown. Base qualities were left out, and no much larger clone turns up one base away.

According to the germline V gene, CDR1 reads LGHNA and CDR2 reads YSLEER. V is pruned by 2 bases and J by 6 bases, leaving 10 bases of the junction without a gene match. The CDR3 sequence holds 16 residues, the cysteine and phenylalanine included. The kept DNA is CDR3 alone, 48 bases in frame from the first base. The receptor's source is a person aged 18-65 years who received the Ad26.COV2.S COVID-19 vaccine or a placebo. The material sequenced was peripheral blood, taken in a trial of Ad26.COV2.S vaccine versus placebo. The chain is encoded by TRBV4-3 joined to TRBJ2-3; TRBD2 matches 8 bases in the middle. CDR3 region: CASSQIRGGGVDTQYF. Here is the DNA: TGCGCCAGCAGCCAAATACGGGGGGGCGGTGTGGATACGCAGTATTTT.